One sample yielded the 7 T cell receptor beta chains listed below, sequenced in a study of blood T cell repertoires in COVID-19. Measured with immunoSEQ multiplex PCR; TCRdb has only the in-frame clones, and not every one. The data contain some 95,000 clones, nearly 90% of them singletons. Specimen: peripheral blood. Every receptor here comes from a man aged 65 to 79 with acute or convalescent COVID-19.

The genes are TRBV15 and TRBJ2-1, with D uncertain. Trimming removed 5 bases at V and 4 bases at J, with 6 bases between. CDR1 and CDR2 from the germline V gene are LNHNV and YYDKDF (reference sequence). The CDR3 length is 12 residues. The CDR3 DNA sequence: TGTGCCACCAGCCCCAGGTACAATGAGCAGTTCTTC. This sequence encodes CATSPRYNEQFF.

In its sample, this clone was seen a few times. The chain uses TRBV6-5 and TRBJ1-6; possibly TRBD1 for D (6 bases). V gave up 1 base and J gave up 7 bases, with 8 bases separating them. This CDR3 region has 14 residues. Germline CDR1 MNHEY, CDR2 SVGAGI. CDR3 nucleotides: TGTGCCAGCAGTTACTGGACAGAAAATTCACCCCTCCACTTT. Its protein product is CASSYWTENSPLHF.

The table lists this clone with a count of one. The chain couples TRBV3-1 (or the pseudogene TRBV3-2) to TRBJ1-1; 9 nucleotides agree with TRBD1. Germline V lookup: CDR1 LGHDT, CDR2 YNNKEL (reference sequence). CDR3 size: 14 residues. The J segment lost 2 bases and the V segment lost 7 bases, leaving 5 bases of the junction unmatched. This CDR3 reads CASTLGQGNTEAFF. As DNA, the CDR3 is TGTGCCAGCACCCTGGGACAGGGCAACACTGAAGCTTTCTTT.

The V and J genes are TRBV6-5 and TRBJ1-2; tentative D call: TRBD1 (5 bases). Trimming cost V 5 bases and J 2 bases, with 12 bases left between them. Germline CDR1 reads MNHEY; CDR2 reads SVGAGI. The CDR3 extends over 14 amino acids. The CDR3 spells CASSLGATNYGYTF. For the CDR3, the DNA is TGTGCCAGCAGTCTAGGGGCCACAAACTATGGCTACACCTTC.

The CDR3 sequence is CASSLLAQGQPQHF. DNA for the CDR3: TGTGCCAGCAGCTTATTGGCCCAGGGTCAGCCCCAGCATTTT. The gene calls are TRBV7-8 and TRBJ1-5; D is perhaps TRBD1 (5 bases). Between the trimmed V and J ends, which lost 2 bases and 6 bases, there was a span of 11 bases. Germline V gene data show CDR1 as SGHVS and CDR2 as FQNEAQ. The CDR3 spans 14 residues.

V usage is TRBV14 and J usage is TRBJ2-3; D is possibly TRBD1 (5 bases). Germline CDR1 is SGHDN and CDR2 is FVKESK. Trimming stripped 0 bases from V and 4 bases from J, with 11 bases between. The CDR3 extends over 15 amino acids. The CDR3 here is CASSQERQLADTQYF. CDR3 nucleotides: TGTGCCAGCAGCCAAGAAAGACAGTTAGCAGATACGCAGTATTTT.

CDR3 loop: CAWRPQGASSPLHF. CDR3 bases: TGTGCCTGGAGACCACAGGGGGCTAGTTCACCCCTCCACTTT. The chain employs TRBV30 and TRBJ1-6, with TRBD1 identical over 9 bases. CDR1 is GTSNPN, CDR2 SVGIG, per germline (reference sequence). Losses at the gene ends were 3 bases for V and 9 bases for J; bases not matched to a gene: 6. This CDR3 is 14 amino acids long.